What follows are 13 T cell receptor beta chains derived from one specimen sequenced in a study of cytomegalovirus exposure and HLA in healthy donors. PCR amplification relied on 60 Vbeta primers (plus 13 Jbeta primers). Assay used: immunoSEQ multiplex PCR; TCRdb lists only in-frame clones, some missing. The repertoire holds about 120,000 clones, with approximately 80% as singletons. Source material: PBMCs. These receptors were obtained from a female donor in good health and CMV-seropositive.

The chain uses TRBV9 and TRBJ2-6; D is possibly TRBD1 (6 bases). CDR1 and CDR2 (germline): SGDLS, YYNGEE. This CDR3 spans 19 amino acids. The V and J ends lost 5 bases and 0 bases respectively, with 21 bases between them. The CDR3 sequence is CASSRPGAGAFSGANVLTF. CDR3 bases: TGTGCCAGCAGTCGCCCTGGGGCAGGGGCTTTCTCTGGGGCCAACGTCCTGACTTTC.

The CDR3 sequence is CAWNRLAGAYTGELFF. The CDR3 DNA reads as TGTGCCTGGAATCGGCTAGCGGGGGCGTACACCGGGGAGCTGTTTTTT. The rearrangement joins TRBV30 to TRBJ2-2; 10 nucleotides line up with TRBD2. Per germline, CDR1 GTSNPN and CDR2 SVGIG (reference sequence). The CDR3 totals 16 residues. V shed 4 bases and J 3 bases; nucleotides not matched to a gene: 8.

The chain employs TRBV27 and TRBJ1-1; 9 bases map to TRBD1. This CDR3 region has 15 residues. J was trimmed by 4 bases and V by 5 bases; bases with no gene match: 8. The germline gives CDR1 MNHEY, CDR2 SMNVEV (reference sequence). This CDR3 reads CASSPGTGWSTEAFF. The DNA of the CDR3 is TGTGCCAGCAGTCCCGGGACAGGGTGGTCCACTGAAGCTTTCTTT.

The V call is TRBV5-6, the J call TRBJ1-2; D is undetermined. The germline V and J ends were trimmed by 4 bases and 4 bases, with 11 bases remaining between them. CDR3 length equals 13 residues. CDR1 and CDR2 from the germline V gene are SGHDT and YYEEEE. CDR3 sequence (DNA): TGTGCCAGCAGCAGAACCGGGAGCTATGGCTACACCTTC. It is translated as CASSRTGSYGYTF.

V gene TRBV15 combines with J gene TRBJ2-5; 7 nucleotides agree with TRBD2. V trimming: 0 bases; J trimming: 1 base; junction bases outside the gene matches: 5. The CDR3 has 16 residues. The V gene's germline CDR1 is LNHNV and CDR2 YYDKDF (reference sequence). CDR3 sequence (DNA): TGTGCCACCAGCAGAGATCTACTAGCGTCCCAAGAGACCCAGTACTTC. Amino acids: CATSRDLLASQETQYF.

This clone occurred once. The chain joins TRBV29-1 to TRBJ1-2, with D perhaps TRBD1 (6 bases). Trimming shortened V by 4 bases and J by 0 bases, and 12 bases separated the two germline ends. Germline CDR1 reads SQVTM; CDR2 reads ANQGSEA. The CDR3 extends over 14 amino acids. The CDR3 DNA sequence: TGCAGCGTTGGGGGGCCCCCCCCTAACTATGGCTACACCTTC. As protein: CSVGGPPPNYGYTF.

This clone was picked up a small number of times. The CDR3 DNA follows: TGTGCCAGCAGCTTAGGCGGCAGGGTAGGGGGCTACACCTTC. Protein sequence: CASSLGGRVGGYTF. The J gene is TRBJ1-2, the V gene TRBV11-2; possibly TRBD1 for D (5 bases). The germline V and J ends were trimmed by 1 base and 8 bases, with 14 bases remaining between them. Germline V gene data show CDR1 as SGHAT and CDR2 as FQNNGV. This CDR3 region has 14 residues.

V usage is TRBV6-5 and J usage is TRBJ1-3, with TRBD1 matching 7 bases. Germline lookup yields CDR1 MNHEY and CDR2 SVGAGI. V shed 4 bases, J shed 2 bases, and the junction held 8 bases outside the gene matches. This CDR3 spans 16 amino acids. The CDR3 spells CASSFSDRAPGNTIYF. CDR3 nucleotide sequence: TGTGCCAGCAGTTTTTCCGACAGGGCTCCTGGAAACACCATATATTTT.

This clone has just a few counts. The CDR3: CASSLIHSGNTIYF. The CDR3 bases are TGTGCCAGCAGCTTGATACACTCTGGAAACACCATATATTTT. The V call is TRBV5-6, the J call TRBJ1-3; D is unresolved. The V end was cut by 1 base, the J end by 0 bases, with 5 bases between. Germline V gene data show CDR1 as SGHDT and CDR2 as YYEEEE. CDR3 length: 14 amino acids.

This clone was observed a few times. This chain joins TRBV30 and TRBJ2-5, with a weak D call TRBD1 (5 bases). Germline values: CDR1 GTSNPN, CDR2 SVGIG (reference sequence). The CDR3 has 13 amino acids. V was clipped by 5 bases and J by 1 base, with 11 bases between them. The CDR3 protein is CAWGAAAQETQYF. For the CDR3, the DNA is TGTGCCTGGGGGGCGGCAGCCCAAGAGACCCAGTACTTC.

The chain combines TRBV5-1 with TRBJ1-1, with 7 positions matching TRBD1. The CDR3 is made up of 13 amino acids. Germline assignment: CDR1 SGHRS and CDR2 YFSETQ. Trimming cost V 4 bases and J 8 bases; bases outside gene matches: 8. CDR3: CASSVRGQEEAFF. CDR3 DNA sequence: TGCGCCAGCAGCGTAAGGGGGCAAGAGGAAGCTTTCTTT.

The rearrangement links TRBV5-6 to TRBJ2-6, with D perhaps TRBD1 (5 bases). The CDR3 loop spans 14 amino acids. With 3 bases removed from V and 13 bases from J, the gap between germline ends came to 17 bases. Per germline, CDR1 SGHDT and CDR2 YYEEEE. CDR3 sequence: CASSSLEGDRVLTF. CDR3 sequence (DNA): TGTGCCAGCAGCTCGCTTGAAGGGGATCGGGTCCTGACTTTC.

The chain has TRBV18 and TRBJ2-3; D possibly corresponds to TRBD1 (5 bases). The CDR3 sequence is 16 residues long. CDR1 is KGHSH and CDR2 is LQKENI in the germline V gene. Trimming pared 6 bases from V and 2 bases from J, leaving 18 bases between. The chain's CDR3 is CASSRTTVSFTDTQYF. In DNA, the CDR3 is TGTGCCAGCTCGCGTACGACAGTATCCTTCACAGATACGCAGTATTTT.